This T cell receptor (beta chain) was profiled in a study of cytomegalovirus exposure and HLA in healthy donors. Findings and limits, study-wide: Cytomegalovirus-associated status was assigned to approximately 160 TCR beta chains. An apparent linkage of common viral pathogens to several of the most significant clusters emerged in a later analysis.

The study ran its PCR with 60 Vbeta and 13 Jbeta primers. Assay used: immunoSEQ multiplex PCR; TCRdb lists only in-frame clones, some missing. The sample lists approximately 120,000 clones, roughly four fifths occurring once. V shed 5 bases and J 4 bases; nucleotides not matched to a gene: 13. This CDR3 comprises 16 residues. CDR1 is SGHVS, CDR2 FQNEAQ, per germline. This clone appeared once. Antigen unknown. This receptor was identified in a man between 18 and 35 years old in good health and CMV-seronegative. Sequencing input: PBMCs. The J gene is TRBJ1-1, the V gene TRBV7-8; 7 bases are shared with TRBD1. DNA of the CDR3: TGTGCCAGCAGCGCTAGGGGGCAGGGGCGACCCACTGAAGCTTTCTTT. Protein: CASSARGQGRPTEAFF.